The 18 T cell receptor beta chains given below trace back to one sample, sequenced in a study of T-cell memory formation after mild COVID-19. TCRdb processed the 5' RACE reads anew with MiXCR; each CDR3 protein has one entry. Of about 540,000 distinct CDR3 sequences in the sample, roughly 21% were seen once. The sample comprised PBMCs or a T cell subset sorted from them (not recorded which). The receptors here all came from an adult woman who had mild COVID-19 (a few samples of this study predate the infection). Cell type and time point are not known.

The chain links TRBV29-1 to TRBJ2-5; tentatively, D is TRBD1 or TRBD2 (5 bases each). The CDR3 is 13 residues long. CDR1 and CDR2 from the germline V gene are SQVTM and ANQGSEA. Trimming left V 7 bases short and J 4 bases short, with 16 bases between. CDR3 sequence: CSACTGTAETQYF. CDR3 sequence (DNA): TGCAGCGCCTGTACTGGGACGGCAGAGACCCAGTACTTC.

The chain joins TRBV6-5 to TRBJ2-1, with 9 bases that match TRBD2. Germline CDR1 and CDR2: MNHEY and SVGAGI. The junction had 15 bases not matched to a gene; V was cut back by 5 bases and J by 4 bases. CDR3 length: 18 amino acids. The CDR3: CASSTTGSVAGEYNEQFF. The CDR3 coding sequence is TGTGCCAGCAGTACAACCGGATCCGTAGCGGGAGAATACAATGAGCAGTTCTTC.

A few counts support this clonotype. The gene calls are TRBV9 and TRBJ1-5; D is undetermined. This CDR3 region has 11 residues. Trimming removed 0 bases at V and 7 bases at J, with 2 bases between. CDR1 is SGDLS, CDR2 YYNGEE, per germline. The CDR3 DNA follows: TGTGCCAGCAGCGTAGCCCAGCCCCAGCATTTT. This translates into CASSVAQPQHF.

This clonotype was seen a handful of times. This CDR3 reads CASSPSFTGTGGNTGELFF. CDR3 nucleotide sequence: TGTGCCAGCAGCCCGAGCTTTACCGGGACAGGGGGAAACACCGGGGAGCTGTTTTTT. The chain is built from TRBV7-3 and TRBJ2-2, with TRBD1 matching 11 bases. V trimming: 5 bases; J trimming: 2 bases; junction bases outside the gene matches: 13. The CDR3 is 19 amino acids. Germline V gene sequence: CDR1 SGHTA, CDR2 FQGTGA.

This chain uses TRBV6-5 with TRBJ2-3; 8 nucleotides align to TRBD1. The CDR3 length is 16 residues. The germline gives CDR1 MNHEY, CDR2 SVGAGI. Unmatched junction bases numbered 7, after V lost 5 bases and J lost 0 bases. The CDR3 here is CASSPTGAISTDTQYF. The CDR3, as DNA: TGTGCCAGCAGTCCGACAGGGGCGATTAGCACAGATACGCAGTATTTT.

The CDR3 spells CASTSTGELFF. The CDR3 nucleotides read TGTGCCAGCACCAGCACCGGGGAGCTGTTTTTT. V is TRBV9 and J is TRBJ2-2; no clear D gene. V was cut by 6 bases and J by 4 bases, with 4 bases left in between. CDR3 size: 11 residues. Germline V gene data show CDR1 as SGDLS and CDR2 as YYNGEE.

The chain recombines TRBV4-1 with TRBJ2-1; the D gene is possibly TRBD1 (8 bases). Trimming stripped 3 bases from V and 6 bases from J, with 21 bases between. Germline CDR1 MGHRA, CDR2 YSYEKL. The CDR3 loop spans 17 amino acids. The CDR3 here is CASSQHLRTGRANEQFF. CDR3 bases: TGCGCCAGCAGCCAGCACCTACGGACAGGGAGGGCCAATGAGCAGTTCTTC.

The rearrangement uses TRBV7-6 and TRBJ2-3; D may correspond to TRBD1 or TRBD2 (5 bases each). The V end was cut by 5 bases, the J end by 3 bases, with 30 bases between. Germline V gives CDR1 SGHVS, CDR2 FNYEAQ. The CDR3 runs to 20 residues. The CDR3 loop is CASSARPVTVGLAVTDTQYF. DNA of the CDR3: TGTGCCAGCAGCGCTCGACCCGTGACGGTGGGGCTAGCTGTGACAGATACGCAGTATTTT. The full variable domain, rest sourced from reference TRBV7-6 and TRBJ2-3, is GAGVSQSPRYKVTKRGQDVALRCDPISGHVSLYWYRQALGQGPEFLTYFNYEAQQDKSGLPNDRFSAERPEGSISTLTIQRTEQRDSAMYRCASSARPVTVGLAVTDTQYFGPGTRLTVL.

V gene TRBV24-1 combines with J gene TRBJ2-1; 10 bases fit TRBD1. This CDR3 is built from 17 residues. Germline CDR1 KGHDR, CDR2 SFDVKD. V lost 5 bases to trimming and J lost 5 bases; unmatched junction nucleotides: 11. CDR3 sequence reads: CATSGRTGGRKDNEQFF. The CDR3 DNA reads as TGTGCCACCAGTGGTAGGACAGGGGGTAGAAAGGACAATGAGCAGTTCTTC.

The gene calls are TRBV20-1 and TRBJ1-4, with D unresolved. CDR1 is DFQATT and CDR2 is SNEGSKA in the germline V gene (reference sequence). CDR3 size: 15 residues. V was trimmed by 3 bases and J by 0 bases, leaving 11 bases between them. In nucleotides, the CDR3 is TGCAGTGCTAGGATTCCCACCGCAACTAATGAAAAACTGTTTTTT. Encoded protein: CSARIPTATNEKLFF.

This rearrangement joins TRBV6-6 to TRBJ2-7, with D possibly matching TRBD2 (5 bases). Germline CDR1 MNHNY, CDR2 SVGAGI (reference sequence). Trimming left V 8 bases short and J 4 bases short, with 9 bases between. CDR3 length: 11 amino acids. CDR3 in DNA: TGTGCCAGCTCTTGGGAGTACGAGCAGTACTTC. Translation: CASSWEYEQYF.

This clonotype has only a few counts. The V and J genes are TRBV4-1 and TRBJ2-3; TRBD1 agrees at 7 bases. Germline loops: CDR1 MGHRA, CDR2 YSYEKL. CDR3 length: 15 amino acids. V gave up 1 base and J gave up 4 bases; unmatched junction bases: 5. The CDR3 nucleotides are TGCGCCAGCAGCCAAGGCGACAGGGTGGCAGATACGCAGTATTTT. It specifies CASSQGDRVADTQYF.

For the CDR3, the DNA is TGCGCCAGCAGCTTCAGCGGGGGGCGGTACCAAGAGACCCAGTACTTC. Translating gives CASSFSGGRYQETQYF. The rearrangement links TRBV5-1 to TRBJ2-5; 9 nucleotides line up with TRBD2. This CDR3 has 16 amino acids. Per germline, CDR1 SGHRS and CDR2 YFSETQ. V shed 2 bases, J shed 0 bases, and the junction held 5 bases outside the gene matches.

The genes are TRBV4-1 and TRBJ2-7, with 7 bases identical to TRBD1. CDR3 length: 16 residues. Germline V gene sequence: CDR1 MGHRA, CDR2 YSYEKL. The V and J ends lost 3 bases and 4 bases, in that order; junction bases with no gene match: 12. The chain's CDR3 is CASSHVLQGKQYEQYF. Here the CDR3 DNA reads TGCGCCAGCAGCCACGTTTTACAGGGGAAACAGTACGAGCAGTACTTC.

This clonotype was counted ten times or more. V and J are TRBV5-1 and TRBJ1-6, with a tentative D call TRBD1 (6 bases). The CDR3 runs 16 residues. V lost 5 bases and J lost 8, with 20 bases in between. Germline CDR1 is SGHRS and CDR2 is YFSETQ. CDR3 sequence reads: CASSSRPGHPDSPLHF. CDR3 in DNA: TGCGCCAGCAGTTCTCGACCGGGACATCCCGATTCACCCCTCCACTTT.

The chain is built from TRBV20-1 and TRBJ2-4, with a tentative D call TRBD1 (6 bases). The CDR3 runs to 13 residues. Germline CDR1 DFQATT, CDR2 SNEGSKA (reference sequence). V was shortened by 7 bases and J by 1 base, with 11 bases between the two germline ends. The CDR3 DNA follows: TGCAGTGAACAGGGATTCGCCAAAAACATTCAGTACTTC. Translating it yields CSEQGFAKNIQYF.

The sample holds a few counts of this clonotype. The chain carries TRBV6-2 or TRBV6-3 and TRBJ1-4; D call uncertain. V was clipped by 0 bases and J by 5 bases, with 10 bases between them. Germline V gene sequence: CDR1 MNHEY, CDR2 SVGEGT. This CDR3 contains 15 residues. The CDR3 here is CASSYSSALNEKLFF. The CDR3 DNA reads as TGTGCCAGCAGTTACTCGAGTGCCTTGAATGAAAAACTGTTTTTT.

This clonotype turned up a few times. The chain recombines TRBV3-1 with TRBJ2-6, with D hard to call. The CDR3 contains 16 residues. Germline V gene lookup returns CDR1 LGHDT and CDR2 YNNKEL (reference sequence). The V gene lost 0 bases and the J gene lost 0 bases, with 6 bases spanning the gap. The CDR3: CASSQDSVSGANVLTF. The CDR3 bases are TGTGCCAGCAGCCAAGACTCTGTCTCTGGGGCCAACGTCCTGACTTTC. The variable domain in full, with the rest retrieved from reference TRBV3-1 and TRBJ2-6, is DTAVSQTPKYLVTQMGNDKSIKCEQNLGHDTMYWYKQDSKKFLKIMFSYNNKELIINETVPNRFSPKSPDKAHLNLHINSLELGDSAVYFCASSQDSVSGANVLTFGAGSRLTVL.